The 15 T cell receptor beta chains below were found in one sample sequenced in a study of molecular identifiers for immune sequencing clone quantification. TCRdb independently ran MiXCR on the PCR reads; one entry per CDR3 protein. The sample consists of nearly 650,000 distinct CDR3 sequences, about 25% of them appearing once. Material: naive CD8+ T cells from blood, with Jurkat cell RNA spiked in. Subset defined: FACS-sorted CD8+CD4-CCR7+CD45RA+ naive T cells. The receptor set was obtained from a human donor in good health. Some libraries in this study had Jurkat cell RNA spiked in.

The chain is built from TRBV4-1 and TRBJ2-7, with D possibly matching TRBD1 (5 bases). Trimming took off 2 bases at V and 3 bases at J, with 17 bases between the two ends. The germline V gene encodes CDR1 MGHRA and CDR2 YSYEKL. CDR3 length: 16 residues. The CDR3 spells CASSQLDSSSYYEQYF. The DNA for the CDR3 is TGCGCCAGCAGCCAACTCGACAGTAGTTCATACTACGAGCAGTACTTC.

This clonotype was seen a handful of times. This chain connects TRBV6-1 to TRBJ1-2, with D maybe TRBD1 (5 bases). V lost 7 bases to trimming and J lost 5 bases, with 23 bases between them. The CDR3 covers 16 residues. CDR1 and CDR2 from the germline V gene are MNHNS and SASEGT. This CDR3 reads CASTTQEGTLLYGYTF. Here the CDR3 DNA reads TGTGCCAGCACCACCCAAGAGGGGACCCTACTTTATGGCTACACCTTC.

This clonotype came up many times. J is TRBJ1-4 and V is TRBV4-3; D possibly corresponds to TRBD1 (5 bases). Trimming cost V 0 bases and J 3 bases, with 14 bases left between them. CDR1 LGHNA and CDR2 YSLEER come from the germline V gene. The CDR3 totals 17 residues. CDR3 coding DNA: TGCGCCAGCAGCCAAGATCGAAACAGGCGTTCTAATGAAAAACTGTTTTTT. It yields the protein CASSQDRNRRSNEKLFF.

DNA for the CDR3: TGTGCCAGCAGCACGACAGGGACCGCTGAAGCTTTCTTT. Residues: CASSTTGTAEAFF. V is TRBV27 and J is TRBJ1-1, with TRBD1 matching 7 bases. CDR3 length: 13 amino acids. Germline V gives CDR1 MNHEY, CDR2 SMNVEV (reference sequence). Trimming cost V 6 bases and J 6 bases; bases outside gene matches: 7.

This clonotype was counted a few times. J is TRBJ2-7 and V is TRBV19; TRBD2 aligns across 8 bases. The CDR3 totals 15 residues. V lost 5 bases to trimming and J lost 4 bases; unmatched junction nucleotides: 10. CDR1 is LNHDA and CDR2 is SQIVND in the germline V gene (reference sequence). Here the CDR3 DNA reads TGTGCCAGTAGTGTGATTAGCGGGATCGGATACGAGCAGTACTTC. Translated, it gives CASSVISGIGYEQYF.

This clonotype was detected only a few times. This chain joins TRBV6-2 or TRBV6-3 and TRBJ2-2; 7 positions agree with TRBD2. Germline assignment: CDR1 MNHEY and CDR2 SVGEGT. J lost 6 bases, V lost 6 bases, and 10 bases had no gene match. The CDR3 length is 15 residues. CDR3 in DNA: TGTGCCAGCAGCAAACGGACTAGTTCACCCGGGGAGCTGTTTTTT. Protein: CASSKRTSSPGELFF.

The chain is built from TRBV27 and TRBJ2-3; D gene unclear. Germline lookup yields CDR1 MNHEY and CDR2 SMNVEV (reference sequence). Trimming removed 8 bases from V and 0 bases from J, with 12 bases in between. This CDR3 comprises 14 residues. The CDR3 nucleotides are TGTGCCAGCGGGTGGGCAGCTAGCACAGATACGCAGTATTTT. It yields the protein CASGWAASTDTQYF.

The chain carries TRBV10-3 and TRBJ2-7; the match to TRBD1 covers 11 bases. The CDR3 sequence is 14 residues long. Trimming took 6 bases from V and 3 from J; bases not matched to a gene: 4. The germline V gene encodes CDR1 ENHRY and CDR2 SYGVKD. The CDR3 nucleotides are TGTGCCATCAGACGGACAGGGGGCCGCTACGAGCAGTACTTC. Translation: CAIRRTGGRYEQYF.

The J gene is TRBJ2-7, the V gene TRBV6-1; maybe TRBD2 (6 bases). The germline gives CDR1 MNHNS, CDR2 SASEGT. The CDR3 loop spans 15 amino acids. V lost 3 bases and J lost 2, with 14 bases in between. The CDR3 loop reads CASSDFGGSTYEQYF. The CDR3 DNA reads TGTGCCAGCAGTGATTTCGGGGGATCTACCTACGAGCAGTACTTC.

This clonotype was picked up many times. V is TRBV7-9 and J is TRBJ2-5, with 8 bases fitting TRBD2. The length of the CDR3 is 12 residues. The ends lost 5 bases at V and 7 bases at J; junction bases unmatched: 3. Germline V CDR1 and CDR2: SEHNR, FQNEAQ (reference sequence). Here the CDR3 DNA reads TGTGCCAGCAGCGGGACTAGGGCGACCCAGTACTTC. Encoded protein: CASSGTRATQYF.

Ten or more counts support this clonotype. CDR3: CASSLGLAGGFADTQYF. The CDR3 nucleotides are TGTGCCAGCAGCTTAGGGCTAGCGGGGGGGTTCGCAGATACGCAGTATTTT. This chain links TRBV7-2 with TRBJ2-3; 12 nucleotides agree with TRBD2. The CDR3 sequence is 17 residues long. The junction had 6 bases not matched to a gene; V was cut back by 1 base and J by 4 bases. Germline CDR1 reads SGHTA; CDR2 reads FQGNSA.

On this clonotype itself: A junction boundary mismatches the germline segment, possibly from a read error. This rearrangement joins TRBV11-2 to TRBJ2-1, with TRBD2 matching over 10 bases. CDR1 is SGHAT, CDR2 FQNNGV, per germline. The CDR3 spans 14 residues. CDR3 bases: TGTGCCAGCAGCTTATCAGCGGGGGGGCATGAGCAGTTATTC. This translates into CASSLSAGGHEQLF.

A remark on this clonotype: Since no conserved phenylalanine or tryptophan closes the CDR3, a read error is the likely cause. The limits of the CDR3 on the DNA are not certain, so only TCRdb's listed CDR3 is given. The rearrangement uses TRBV4-1 and TRBJ1-1; TRBD1, the D gene given by the table, was not confirmed from the DNA. The CDR3 is 13 amino acids in total, end residues counted. CDR1 is MGHRA, CDR2 YSYEKL, per germline. The CDR3 protein is CASSLTGNTEASL.

This clonotype appeared many times. The J gene is TRBJ1-1, the V gene TRBV3-1; a possible D gene is TRBD1 (5 bases). CDR1 is LGHDT, CDR2 YNNKEL, per germline (reference sequence). The ends were cut back, 0 bases at V and 3 bases at J, with 14 bases in the middle. The CDR3 extends over 16 amino acids. CDR3 sequence reads: CASSQDKQGGDTEAFF. The CDR3 region has the DNA TGTGCCAGCAGCCAAGATAAGCAGGGAGGCGACACTGAAGCTTTCTTT. The full variable domain, with the rest looked up from reference TRBV3-1 and TRBJ1-1, is DTAVSQTPKYLVTQMGNDKSIKCEQNLGHDTMYWYKQDSKKFLKIMFSYNNKELIINETVPNRFSPKSPDKAHLNLHINSLELGDSAVYFCASSQDKQGGDTEAFFGQGTRLTVV.

The sample holds one count of this clonotype. This clone may be a read error of a much larger clone one base away. V gene TRBV28 combines with J gene TRBJ1-2; tentatively, D is TRBD1 (6 bases). The CDR3 totals 13 residues. Germline assignment: CDR1 MDHEN and CDR2 SYDVKM. Deletions cut 5 bases from V and 7 bases from J, with 14 bases between. For the CDR3, the DNA is TGTGCCAGCAGTCCTACAGGGACGTGTGGCTACACCTTC. It translates to CASSPTGTCGYTF.